The 24 T cell receptor beta chains in this list originate from one sample, sequenced in a study of T cell responses to AZD1222 COVID-19 vaccine. Here immunoSEQ multiplex PCR was the method, and the copy in TCRdb shows in-frame clones only, minus some. The sample gives about 110,000 clones, 90% to 95% of which show up once; 2.2% is in the top ten. Sequenced here: peripheral blood, sampled on day 0 of AZD1222 vaccination. The receptors originated from an adult in good health.

V and J are TRBV20-1 and TRBJ2-7; 11 bases are shared with TRBD2. V trimming: 3 bases; J trimming: 2 bases; junction bases outside the gene matches: 3. In germline, CDR1 is DFQATT, CDR2 SNEGSKA (reference sequence). The CDR3 is 14 amino acids. The CDR3 loop reads CSASGTSGTYEQYF. The DNA for the CDR3 is TGCAGTGCTAGTGGGACTAGCGGAACCTACGAGCAGTACTTC.

V gene TRBV13 combines with J gene TRBJ1-2; D unclear. The CDR3 contains 12 residues. The germline V gene has CDR1 PRHDT and CDR2 FYEKMQ (reference sequence). Trimming pared 2 bases from V and 6 bases from J, leaving 7 bases between. The DNA for the CDR3 is TGTGCCAGCAGCTTATTACATAATGGCTACACCTTC. This translates into CASSLLHNGYTF.

This rearrangement joins TRBV19 to TRBJ2-1; D is ambiguous. Deletions cut 9 bases from V and 0 bases from J, with 9 bases between. The CDR3 sequence is 13 residues long. The germline V gene encodes CDR1 LNHDA and CDR2 SQIVND (reference sequence). The CDR3 bases are TGTGCCAGCGCAACAGACTCCTACAATGAGCAGTTCTTC. Translating gives CASATDSYNEQFF.

The V call is TRBV9, the J call TRBJ2-2; D may match TRBD1 or TRBD2 (6 bases each). Germline CDR1 is SGDLS and CDR2 is YYNGEE. This CDR3 region has 16 residues. Trimming stripped 3 bases from V and 3 bases from J, with 15 bases between. The CDR3 DNA reads TGTGCCAGCAGCGCCTGGGGGCGGGACTACACCGGGGAGCTGTTTTTT. Translation gives CASSAWGRDYTGELFF.

The chain uses TRBV30 and TRBJ1-1; D unclear. Germline assignment: CDR1 GTSNPN and CDR2 SVGIG (reference sequence). Trimming took off 1 base at V and 3 bases at J, with 15 bases between the two ends. CDR3 length equals 15 residues. The CDR3 bases are TGTGCCTGGAGTGATTCCCCGCGGCACGACACTGAAGCTTTCTTT. It encodes CAWSDSPRHDTEAFF.

This chain links TRBV4-1 with TRBJ2-7; D possibly corresponds to TRBD1 (5 bases). Germline CDR1 and CDR2: MGHRA and YSYEKL. V dropped 1 base and J dropped 4 bases, with 11 bases sitting between them. The CDR3 extends over 14 amino acids. CDR3: CASSQGAPGYEQYF. CDR3 nucleotides: TGCGCCAGCAGCCAAGGGGCACCAGGGTACGAGCAGTACTTC.

The chain couples TRBV12-3 or TRBV12-4 to TRBJ1-1; possible D gene TRBD1, 6 bases. V was trimmed by 5 bases and J by 3 bases, leaving 7 bases between them. The CDR3 loop spans 12 amino acids. CDR3 DNA sequence: TGTGCCAGCAGTACAGGGTACACTGAAGCTTTCTTT. The encoded protein is CASSTGYTEAFF.

V usage is TRBV6-2 or TRBV6-3 and J usage is TRBJ1-6; no definite D call. Trimming removed 2 bases from V and 6 bases from J, with 11 bases in between. CDR3 length: 15 amino acids. Germline-derived CDR1 and CDR2 are MNHEY and SVGEGT. CDR3 in amino acids: CASSYTGSVNSPLHF. The CDR3 bases are TGTGCCAGCAGTTACACGGGTTCGGTTAATTCACCCCTCCACTTT.

The gene calls are TRBV5-4 and TRBJ1-1, with D tentatively TRBD1 (5 bases). The CDR3 contains 12 residues. V dropped 9 bases and J dropped 10 bases, with 19 bases sitting between them. Germline V gene data show CDR1 as SGHNT and CDR2 as YYREEE (reference sequence). CDR3 sequence: CATGTQLNSAFF. In DNA, the CDR3 is TGTGCCACCGGGACTCAACTAAACTCAGCTTTCTTT.

The rearrangement links TRBV9 to TRBJ2-3; D remains unclear. Germline CDR1 is SGDLS and CDR2 is YYNGEE. The length of the CDR3 is 13 residues. Trimming took off 4 bases at V and 6 bases at J, with 12 bases between the two ends. The CDR3 DNA sequence: TGTGCCAGCAGCCCGTGGAAAGGGGATACGCAGTATTTT. Residues: CASSPWKGDTQYF.

This sequence joins TRBV13 and TRBJ1-1; the match to TRBD1 covers 9 bases. Germline CDR1 is PRHDT and CDR2 is FYEKMQ (reference sequence). Unmatched junction bases numbered 5, after V lost 2 bases and J lost 1 base. The CDR3 has 16 amino acids. CDR3 region: CASSLTGTGKNTEAFF. DNA of the CDR3: TGTGCCAGCAGCTTAACGGGGACAGGGAAGAACACTGAAGCTTTCTTT.

The chain uses TRBV9 and TRBJ2-4; possibly TRBD2 for D (6 bases). CDR3 length equals 15 residues. Germline-derived CDR1 and CDR2 are SGDLS and YYNGEE. Deletions cut 1 base from V and 9 bases from J, with 17 bases between. Here the CDR3 reads CASSVRSNVGSIQYF. CDR3 nucleotide sequence: TGTGCCAGCAGCGTAAGGAGTAACGTCGGGAGCATTCAGTACTTC.

This chain links TRBV19 with TRBJ2-2; the D gene could be TRBD1 or TRBD2 (5 bases each). Germline V gene lookup returns CDR1 LNHDA and CDR2 SQIVND (reference sequence). This CDR3 has 15 residues. V lost 3 bases to trimming and J lost 5 bases, with 13 bases between them. For the CDR3, the DNA is TGTGCCAGTAGTATTCCGGGGACGCGGACCGGGGAGCTGTTTTTT. Amino acid sequence: CASSIPGTRTGELFF.

J is TRBJ1-1 and V is TRBV10-3; D is undetermined. V lost 2 bases and J 0 bases, leaving 7 bases between the germline ends. CDR3 length: 14 residues. Looked up from germline, CDR1 is ENHRY and CDR2 is SYGVKD. The CDR3 DNA sequence: TGTGCCATCAGTGAGAGAGGCATGAACACTGAAGCTTTCTTT. It specifies CAISERGMNTEAFF.

J is TRBJ2-7 and V is TRBV6-1; no reliable D call. Trimming shortened V by 0 bases and J by 5 bases, and 2 bases separated the two germline ends. The CDR3 totals 11 residues. Germline V gene data show CDR1 as MNHNS and CDR2 as SASEGT. In DNA form, the CDR3 reads TGTGCCAGCAGTGAAGCACACGAGCAGTACTTC. Translated, it gives CASSEAHEQYF.

This chain uses TRBV27 with TRBJ1-1; 7 bases map to TRBD1. The CDR3 sequence is 13 residues long. V dropped 7 bases and J dropped 1; count of bases not matched to a gene: 3. Germline V lookup: CDR1 MNHEY, CDR2 SMNVEV (reference sequence). The CDR3 loop reads CASINRGNTEAFF. DNA for the CDR3: TGTGCCAGCATTAACAGGGGGAACACTGAAGCTTTCTTT.

The CDR3 sequence is CASSESPQGNNQPQHF. The CDR3 DNA sequence: TGTGCCAGCAGTGAAAGTCCACAGGGGAACAATCAGCCCCAGCATTTT. The chain joins TRBV6-1 to TRBJ1-5; 7 bases map to TRBD1. This CDR3 is 16 amino acids long. The J segment lost 3 bases and the V segment lost 2 bases, leaving 7 bases of the junction unmatched. Germline CDR1 is MNHNS and CDR2 is SASEGT.

V is TRBV6-5 and J is TRBJ1-6; a weak D match, TRBD1 (5 bases). The V end was cut by 6 bases, the J end by 7 bases, with 16 bases between. Looked up from germline, CDR1 is MNHEY and CDR2 is SVGAGI. This CDR3 comprises 15 residues. In DNA form, the CDR3 reads TGTGCCAGCAGGCCCAGGGTGTTTTCCAATTCACCCCTCCACTTT. Translated, it gives CASRPRVFSNSPLHF.

This chain joins TRBV15 and TRBJ2-3; 7 bases line up with TRBD1. CDR1 and CDR2 from the germline V gene are LNHNV and YYDKDF (reference sequence). The CDR3 is 16 amino acids. The trim removed 0 bases at V and 4 bases at J, leaving 7 bases unmatched. CDR3 nucleotides: TGTGCCACCAGCAGAGAGGAAGGGGGCGGCCCAGATACGCAGTATTTT. Translation gives CATSREEGGGPDTQYF.

The chain joins TRBV4-1 to TRBJ1-1, with TRBD1 identical over 7 bases. Germline assignment: CDR1 MGHRA and CDR2 YSYEKL. Unmatched junction bases numbered 12, after V lost 3 bases and J lost 2 bases. The CDR3 is 17 amino acids. The CDR3 DNA is TGCGCCAGCAGCCATCGACGGACAGGCCAGCTTAACACTGAAGCTTTCTTT. Its protein product is CASSHRRTGQLNTEAFF.

The chain couples TRBV19 to TRBJ1-1, with D unclear. The CDR3 totals 15 residues. V lost 4 bases to trimming and J lost 5 bases, with 17 bases between them. Germline lookup yields CDR1 LNHDA and CDR2 SQIVND (reference sequence). CDR3 region: CASSSGGTVPTEAFF. As DNA, the CDR3 is TGTGCCAGTAGTAGTGGAGGCACAGTTCCGACTGAAGCTTTCTTT.

This clone was observed a handful of times. The J gene is TRBJ1-1, the V gene TRBV19, with D unclear. The V gene's germline CDR1 is LNHDA and CDR2 SQIVND (reference sequence). The CDR3 spans 14 residues. The germline V and J ends were trimmed by 6 bases and 1 base, with 12 bases remaining between them. The CDR3 sequence: CASRPTAKNTEAFF. Here the CDR3 DNA reads TGTGCCAGTAGACCCACAGCCAAGAACACTGAAGCTTTCTTT. Drawing the rest from reference TRBV19 and TRBJ1-1, the complete variable domain is DGGITQSPKYLFRKEGQNVTLSCEQNLNHDAMYWYRQDPGQGLRLIYYSQIVNDFQKGDIAEGYSVSREKKESFPLTVTSAQKNPTAFYLCASRPTAKNTEAFFGQGTRLTVV.

The chain carries TRBV3-1 (or the pseudogene TRBV3-2) and TRBJ2-3; D remains unclear. CDR3 length equals 13 residues. Germline V gene lookup returns CDR1 LGHDT and CDR2 YNNKEL (reference sequence). Trimming took off 3 bases at V and 8 bases at J, with 12 bases between the two ends. CDR3 nucleotide sequence: TGTGCCAGCAGCCAGTATCTGACGGGTACGCAGTATTTT. Protein product: CASSQYLTGTQYF.

The rearrangement links TRBV4-3 to TRBJ2-7, with D maybe TRBD2 (6 bases). The V end lost 3 bases, the J end lost 0 bases, and 12 bases lay between the germline ends. The V gene's germline CDR1 is LGHNA and CDR2 YSLEER. This CDR3 contains 15 residues. DNA of the CDR3: TGCGCCAGCAGCCAGCGGGACGGAAGCTCCTACGAGCAGTACTTC. This translates into CASSQRDGSSYEQYF.